The next 5 T cell receptor beta chains were all read from a single sample in a study of blood T cells in healthy people across ages. For the second PCR, which ran for about 7 to 11 cycles, a sample-barcoded 5' primer and a J-beta primer mix were used. TCRdb re-analysed the 5' RACE reads in MiXCR, keeping a single row per CDR3 protein. Of 800,000 or so distinct CDR3 sequences in the sample, around 25% were seen once. Separately, the same data were catalogued under a study of T cells of mothers and their children.

Sample: blood. Every receptor here comes from a boy aged 5-17 years in good health.

As regards this clonotype: A read error may produce the germline difference seen at one junction end. This chain connects TRBV20-1 to TRBJ2-5; tentatively, D is TRBD2 (7 bases). The CDR3 length is 12 residues. The germline V gene encodes CDR1 DFQATT and CDR2 SNEGSKA (reference sequence). The CDR3 sequence: CSARDEAGATGF. The CDR3, as DNA: TGCAGTGCTAGAGACGAGGCGGGGGCCACCGGCTTC.

The chain has TRBV20-1 and TRBJ2-3; D is possibly TRBD2 (5 bases). This CDR3 is built from 14 residues. CDR1 is DFQATT, CDR2 SNEGSKA, per germline (reference sequence). V lost 1 base to trimming and J lost 6 bases, with 14 bases between them. Written as DNA, the CDR3 is TGCAGTGCTAGAGTTGAAACTAGAACGGATACGCAGTATTTT. It specifies CSARVETRTDTQYF.

The V gene is TRBV6-6, the J gene TRBJ2-5; TRBD1 agrees at 10 bases. The germline V gene encodes CDR1 MNHNY and CDR2 SVGAGI (reference sequence). J lost 4 bases, V lost 2 bases, and 7 bases had no gene match. This CDR3 comprises 16 residues. CDR3 in DNA: TGTGCCAGCAGTTACGGTGACAGGGGGCTGAGAGAGACCCAGTACTTC. This encodes CASSYGDRGLRETQYF.

The CDR3 loop is CASSQGPANEKLFF. The CDR3 bases are TGCGCCAGCAGCCAAGGACCGGCTAATGAAAAACTGTTTTTT. The chain employs TRBV4-1 and TRBJ1-4; D unclear. This CDR3 region has 14 residues. V was pared by 1 base and J by 3 bases, with 6 bases between. Germline V gene sequence: CDR1 MGHRA, CDR2 YSYEKL.

This clonotype has just a few counts. The rearrangement links TRBV19 to TRBJ2-2; the D is unclear. The CDR3 is 13 amino acids. Looked up from germline, CDR1 is LNHDA and CDR2 is SQIVND (reference sequence). V was clipped by 5 bases and J by 4 bases, with 8 bases between them. The CDR3 coding sequence is TGTGCCAGTAGTTGGGATGGCACCGGGGAGCTGTTTTTT. It encodes CASSWDGTGELFF. The variable domain in full, with the rest retrieved from reference TRBV19 and TRBJ2-2, is DGGITQSPKYLFRKEGQNVTLSCEQNLNHDAMYWYRQDPGQGLRLIYYSQIVNDFQKGDIAEGYSVSREKKESFPLTVTSAQKNPTAFYLCASSWDGTGELFFGEGSRLTVL.